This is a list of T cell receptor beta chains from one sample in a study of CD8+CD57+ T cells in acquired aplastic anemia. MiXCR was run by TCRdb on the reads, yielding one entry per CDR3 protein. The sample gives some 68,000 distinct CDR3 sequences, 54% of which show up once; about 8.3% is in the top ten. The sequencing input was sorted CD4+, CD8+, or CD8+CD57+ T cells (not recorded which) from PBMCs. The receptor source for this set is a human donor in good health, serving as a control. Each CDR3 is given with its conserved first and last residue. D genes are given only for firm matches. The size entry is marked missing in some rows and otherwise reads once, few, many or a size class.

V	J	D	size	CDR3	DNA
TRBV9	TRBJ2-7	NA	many	CASSLSGQAHEQYF	TGTGCCAGCAGCTTGAGCGGGCAGGCCCACGAGCAGTACTTC
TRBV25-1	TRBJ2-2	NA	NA	CASSVGSGNTGELFF	TGTGCCAGCAGTGTCGGGTCGGGTAACACCGGGGAGCTGTTTTTT
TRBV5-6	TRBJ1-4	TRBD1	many	CASSSGTGSEKLFF	TGTGCCAGCAGCAGCGGGACAGGGAGTGAAAAACTGTTTTTT
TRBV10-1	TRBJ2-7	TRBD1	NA	CAGGQAYEQYF	TGCGCCGGTGGACAGGCCTACGAGCAGTACTTC
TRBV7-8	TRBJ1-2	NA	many	CASSLLQLYGYTF	TGTGCCAGCAGCTTACTACAGCTCTATGGCTACACCTTC
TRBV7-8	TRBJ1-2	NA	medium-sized	CASSLAGSGGYTF	TGTGCCAGCAGCTTAGCAGGGTCGGGCGGCTACACCTTC
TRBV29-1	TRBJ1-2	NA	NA	CSVEVGYYGYTF	TGCAGCGTTGAAGTAGGGTACTATGGCTACACCTTC
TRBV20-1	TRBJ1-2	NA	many	CSAWTGGNYGYTF	TGCAGTGCATGGACCGGGGGGAACTATGGCTACACCTTC
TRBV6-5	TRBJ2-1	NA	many	CASSYSISGFNNEQFF	TGTGCCAGCAGTTACTCGATTTCGGGGTTTAACAATGAGCAGTTCTTC
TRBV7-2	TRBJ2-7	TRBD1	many	CASSSTGTGYYEQYF	TGTGCCAGCAGCTCGACCGGGACAGGGTACTACGAGCAGTACTTC
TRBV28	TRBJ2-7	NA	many	CASSLGGGRVYEQYF	TGTGCCAGCAGTTTGGGAGGAGGCCGGGTATACGAGCAGTACTTC
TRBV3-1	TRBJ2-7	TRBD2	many	CASSPSGSSYEQYF	TGTGCCAGCAGCCCGAGCGGGAGCTCCTACGAGCAGTACTTC
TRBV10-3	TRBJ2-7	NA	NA	CAISDLDSSYEQYF	TGTGCCATCAGTGATCTAGACAGTTCCTACGAGCAGTACTTC
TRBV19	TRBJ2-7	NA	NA	CASSPGRSSYEQYF	TGTGCCAGCAGCCCGGGACGCAGCTCCTACGAGCAGTACTTC
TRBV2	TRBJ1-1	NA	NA	CASSVEQATEAFF	TGTGCCAGCAGTGTGGAACAGGCCACTGAAGCTTTCTTT
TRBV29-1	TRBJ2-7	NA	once	CSVEDQVLEQYF	TGCAGCGTTGAAGATCAGGTTCTCGAGCAGTACTTC
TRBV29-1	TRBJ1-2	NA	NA	CSVGAEANYGYTF	TGCAGCGTTGGGGCGGAAGCTAACTATGGCTACACCTTC
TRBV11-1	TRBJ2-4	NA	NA	CASSLTLGLAKNVQYF	TGTGCCAGCAGCCTTACACTGGGGCTAGCCAAAAACGTTCAGTACTTC
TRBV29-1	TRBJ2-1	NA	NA	CSVEGVGGYEGNEQFF	TGCAGCGTTGAAGGTGTGGGAGGCTATGAGGGAAATGAGCAGTTCTTC
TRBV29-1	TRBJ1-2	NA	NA	CSVAQDGYTF	TGCAGCGTTGCTCAGGATGGCTACACCTTC
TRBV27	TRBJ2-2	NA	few	CASSQSNTGELFF	TGTGCCAGCAGCCAATCTAACACCGGGGAGCTGTTTTTT
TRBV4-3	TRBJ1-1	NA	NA	CASSQDRGFGEAFF	TGCGCCAGCAGCCAAGATCGGGGGTTTGGTGAAGCTTTCTTT
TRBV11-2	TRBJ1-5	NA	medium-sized	CASSPDMSNQPQHF	TGTGCCAGCAGCCCCGACATGAGCAATCAGCCCCAGCATTTT
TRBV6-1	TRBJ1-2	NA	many	CANGAFPGGYTF	TGTGCGAACGGAGCCTTTCCTGGCGGCTACACCTTC
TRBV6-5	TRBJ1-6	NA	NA	CASSLRDSHSPLHF	TGTGCCAGCAGTTTACGGGACTCCCATTCACCCCTCCACTTT
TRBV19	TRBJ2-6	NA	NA	CASRGTGSSGANVLTF	TGTGCCAGTAGGGGCACAGGGAGCTCTGGGGCCAACGTCCTGACTTTC
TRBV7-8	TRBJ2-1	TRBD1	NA	CASSLGTDNEQFF	TGTGCCAGCAGTCTGGGGACAGACAATGAGCAGTTCTTC
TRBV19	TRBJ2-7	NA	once	CASSIGGKDYEQYF	TGTGCCAGTAGTATTGGAGGGAAAGACTACGAGCAGTACTTC
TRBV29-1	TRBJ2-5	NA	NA	CSVDIWGTQETQYF	TGCAGCGTTGACATTTGGGGAACCCAAGAGACCCAGTACTTC
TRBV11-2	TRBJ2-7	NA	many	CASSPALGGAYEQYF	TGTGCCAGCAGCCCGGCCCTTGGAGGAGCCTACGAGCAGTACTTC
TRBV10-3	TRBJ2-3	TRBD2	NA	CAISGSGGASDTQYF	TGTGCCATTTCGGGTAGCGGGGGGGCCTCAGATACGCAGTATTTT
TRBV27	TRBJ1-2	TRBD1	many	CASSQRLDRGYGYTF	TGTGCCAGCAGCCAACGACTGGACAGGGGATATGGCTACACCTTC
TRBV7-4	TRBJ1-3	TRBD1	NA	CASTDRAQACSGNTIYF	TGTGCCAGCACCGACAGGGCTCAAGCGTGCTCTGGAAACACCATATATTTT
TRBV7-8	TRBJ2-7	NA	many	CASSLVDRMAYEQYF	TGTGCCAGCAGCTTAGTTGACAGGATGGCCTACGAGCAGTACTTC
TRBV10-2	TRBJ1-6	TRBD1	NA	CASSDLVGQGSSPLHF	TGCGCCAGCAGTGATTTGGTCGGACAGGGGAGCTCACCCCTCCACTTT
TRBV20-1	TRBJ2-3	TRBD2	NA	CSAKGLASTDTQYF	TGCAGTGCTAAAGGACTAGCGAGCACAGATACGCAGTATTTT
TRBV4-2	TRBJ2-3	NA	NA	CASSQVSSSIVSLYF	TGTGCCAGCAGCCAAGTATCATCGTCGATAGTTTCGCTGTATTTT
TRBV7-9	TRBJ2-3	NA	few	CASSRGRNSTDTQYF	TGTGCCAGCAGCAGGGGAAGAAACAGCACAGATACGCAGTATTTT
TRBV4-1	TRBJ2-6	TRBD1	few	CASSQGGQGAVSGANVLTF	TGCGCCAGCAGCCAAGGGGGACAGGGAGCGGTATCTGGGGCCAACGTCCTGACTTTC
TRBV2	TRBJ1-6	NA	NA	CASRLLAGENSPLHF	TGTGCCAGCAGGCTGTTAGCAGGGGAGAATTCACCCCTCCACTTT
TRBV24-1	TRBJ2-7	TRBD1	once	CATSDPGTGSNEQYF	TGTGCCACCAGTGACCCCGGGACAGGGAGTAACGAGCAGTACTTC
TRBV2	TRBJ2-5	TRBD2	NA	CASSQTSGGLQETQYF	TGTGCCAGCAGTCAGACTAGCGGGGGTCTCCAAGAGACCCAGTACTTC
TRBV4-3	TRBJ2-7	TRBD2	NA	CASSQDSTSGGYEQYF	TGCGCCAGCAGCCAAGATTCGACTAGCGGGGGCTACGAGCAGTACTTC
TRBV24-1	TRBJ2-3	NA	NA	CATRSSYTDTQYF	TGTGCCACCAGGTCATCGTACACAGATACGCAGTATTTT
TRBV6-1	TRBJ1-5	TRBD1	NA	CASAGRLGQPLWPQHF	TGTGCCAGCGCGGGAAGACTGGGACAGCCGTTGTGGCCCCAGCATTTT
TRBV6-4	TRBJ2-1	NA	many	CASSDDSHNEQFF	TGTGCCAGCAGTGACGACTCCCACAATGAGCAGTTCTTC
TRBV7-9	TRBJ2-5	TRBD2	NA	CASSYPGLAGQETQYF	TGTGCCAGCAGCTACCCGGGACTAGCGGGCCAAGAGACCCAGTACTTC
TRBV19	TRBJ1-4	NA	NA	CASSSGTRGEKLFF	TGTGCCAGTAGCTCCGGGACGAGGGGTGAAAAACTGTTTTTT
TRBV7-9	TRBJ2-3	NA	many	CASSSQTDLTDTQYF	TGTGCCAGCAGTTCACAGACAGACCTCACAGATACGCAGTATTTT
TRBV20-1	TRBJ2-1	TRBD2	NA	CSAWTATSPDEQFF	TGCAGTGCTTGGACTGCGACTAGCCCGGATGAGCAGTTCTTC